This T cell receptor (beta chain) stems from a study of shared clonotypes between healthy human individuals. In the source study's methods: From ImmunoSEQ came sequences covering only the junction and carrying no quality scores, so filtering differed. Only in-frame clones appear in the TCRdb table, and some are missing; sequencing was by immunoSEQ multiplex PCR. D and trimming come from the DNA, and the V and J calls and clone size come from that table. The table shows a few million clones, with more than 80% occurring only once. This clone was seen once. V lost 3 bases and J lost 7, with 13 bases in between. This CDR3 has 14 amino acids. Germline CDR1 KGHSH, CDR2 LQKENI.

V usage is TRBV18 and J usage is TRBJ1-5, with D unresolved. The source of this sequence is a man aged 18 to 29 in good health. The sequencing sample was made of naive CD4+ T cells sorted from blood. Subset noted: CD45RA+ positively selected. The CDR3 DNA sequence: TGTGCCAGCTCACCGGGAATTACACTGCAGCCCCAGCATTTT. This encodes CASSPGITLQPQHF.